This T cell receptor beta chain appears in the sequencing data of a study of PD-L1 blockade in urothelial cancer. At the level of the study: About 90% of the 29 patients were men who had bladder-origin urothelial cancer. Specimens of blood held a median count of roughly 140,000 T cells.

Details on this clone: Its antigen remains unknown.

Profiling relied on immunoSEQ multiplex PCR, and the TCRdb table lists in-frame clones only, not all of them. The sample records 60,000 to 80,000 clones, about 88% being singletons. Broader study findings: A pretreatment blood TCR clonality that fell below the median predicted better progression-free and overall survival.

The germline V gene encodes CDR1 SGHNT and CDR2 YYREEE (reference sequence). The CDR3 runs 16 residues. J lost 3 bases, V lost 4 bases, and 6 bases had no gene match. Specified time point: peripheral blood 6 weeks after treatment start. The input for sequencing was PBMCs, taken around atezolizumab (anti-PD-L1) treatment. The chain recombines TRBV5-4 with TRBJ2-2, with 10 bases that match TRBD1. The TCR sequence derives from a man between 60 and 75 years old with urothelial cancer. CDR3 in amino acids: CASSAGQGVHTGELFF. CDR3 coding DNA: TGTGCCAGCAGCGCCGGACAGGGGGTTCACACCGGGGAGCTGTTTTTT.